These 25 T cell receptor beta chains share one sample of origin, sequenced in a study of OX40 agonist ivuxolimab in advanced cancers. Repertoires were generated with immunoSEQ multiplex PCR, while TCRdb's copy carries only in-frame clones and drops some. Of about 48,000 clones listed, 85% to 90% are singletons. Source: CD4+ or CD8+ T cells sorted from blood, taken in a trial of the OX40 agonist ivuxolimab. These receptor sequences come from an adult with an advanced solid tumor such as melanoma, head and neck, liver or kidney cancer.

J is TRBJ1-1 and V is TRBV5-1; no firm D call. Germline CDR1 is SGHRS and CDR2 is YFSETQ. V shed 5 bases and J shed 1 base, with 9 bases lying between them. The CDR3 is 13 residues long. CDR3 DNA: TGCGCCAGCAGTTCCGATGCGAACACTGAAGCTTTCTTT. This translates into CASSSDANTEAFF.

The CDR3 sequence is CASSLWGQRNTEAFF. CDR3 bases: TGTGCCAGCAGTCTGTGGGGACAGAGGAACACTGAAGCTTTCTTT. V is TRBV27 and J is TRBJ1-1; 7 nucleotides align to TRBD1. V lost 5 bases and J lost 1; bases outside the gene matches: 7. Germline CDR1 is MNHEY and CDR2 is SMNVEV (reference sequence). This CDR3 has 15 residues.

This chain uses TRBV6-6 with TRBJ2-2; TRBD1 is a possible D gene (6 bases). CDR1 and CDR2 from the germline V gene are MNHNY and SVGAGI (reference sequence). The V end lost 7 bases, the J end lost 5 bases, and 11 bases lay between the germline ends. There are 13 residues in the CDR3. The CDR3 sequence is CASTGDVTGELFF. As DNA, the CDR3 is TGTGCCAGCACAGGGGACGTTACCGGGGAGCTGTTTTTT.

This sequence joins TRBV4-1 and TRBJ2-3; 9 positions agree with TRBD2. Germline CDR1 is MGHRA and CDR2 is YSYEKL. J lost 8 bases, V lost 0 bases, and 9 bases had no gene match. This CDR3 has 16 amino acids. CDR3 amino acids: CASSQEGSGRPSTQYF. In DNA form, the CDR3 reads TGCGCCAGCAGCCAAGAAGGTAGCGGGAGACCCTCTACGCAGTATTTT.

This clone was observed a single time. The chain employs TRBV10-3 and TRBJ2-1; 7 bases align to TRBD2. Germline trimming cut 11 bases from V and 1 base from J; bases unmatched to any gene: 8. Per germline, CDR1 ENHRY and CDR2 SYGVKD. The CDR3 has 14 residues. The CDR3 loop is CASSRGGSYNEQFF. The DNA for the CDR3 is TGTGCCTCATCTCGCGGGGGTTCCTACAATGAGCAGTTCTTC.

The chain combines TRBV5-4 with TRBJ2-2; no definite D call. Trimming removed 1 base at V and 6 bases at J, with 7 bases between. The length of the CDR3 is 13 residues. Germline-derived CDR1 and CDR2 are SGHNT and YYREEE (reference sequence). CDR3 coding DNA: TGTGCCAGCAGCTTGTGGGGTCCCGGGGAGCTGTTTTTT. Amino acid sequence: CASSLWGPGELFF.

The rearrangement uses TRBV5-4 and TRBJ2-7, with D perhaps given as TRBD1 or TRBD2 (5 bases each). Germline CDR1 and CDR2: SGHNT and YYREEE (reference sequence). V was cut by 0 bases and J by 2 bases, with 9 bases left in between. The CDR3 totals 14 residues. As DNA, the CDR3 is TGTGCCAGCAGCTTGGACAGGCGGGCCTACGAGCAGTACTTC. As protein: CASSLDRRAYEQYF.

The CDR3 loop is CASSANEAGPQHF. The DNA of the CDR3 is TGTGCCAGCAGCGCCAACGAGGCAGGGCCCCAGCATTTT. The chain links TRBV2 to TRBJ1-5; no definite D call. V shed 6 bases and J shed 9 bases, with 15 bases lying between them. Germline assignment: CDR1 SNHLY and CDR2 FYNNEI. The CDR3 has 13 amino acids.

This chain joins TRBV19 and TRBJ2-1, with D perhaps matching TRBD1 (5 bases). Trimming took 4 bases from V and 10 from J, leaving 14 bases between them. The CDR3 consists of 13 residues. Per the germline V gene, CDR1 is LNHDA and CDR2 is SQIVND (reference sequence). In DNA form, the CDR3 reads TGTGCCAGTAGTAGGTATGGGGCGGAAGAGCAGTTCTTC. Protein sequence: CASSRYGAEEQFF.

This clone was detected only a few times. The V gene is TRBV11-3, the J gene TRBJ2-1; 10 bases fit TRBD2. Germline V gene sequence: CDR1 SGHNT, CDR2 YENEEA. This CDR3 comprises 15 residues. J gave up 4 bases and V 1 base, and 1 base lay outside the gene matches. CDR3 nucleotides: TGTGCCAGCAGCTTAGCTAGCGGGGGATACAATGAGCAGTTCTTC. Translated, it gives CASSLASGGYNEQFF.

The rearrangement links TRBV5-1 to TRBJ2-2; 8 positions match TRBD1. Per the germline V gene, CDR1 is SGHRS and CDR2 is YFSETQ. The CDR3 contains 18 residues. J gave up 1 base and V 4 bases, and 12 bases lay outside the gene matches. CDR3 DNA sequence: TGCGCCAGCAGCCCCTCTCTGACAGGGGCTGGGAACACCGGGGAGCTGTTTTTT. Translating it yields CASSPSLTGAGNTGELFF.

The chain has TRBV5-1 and TRBJ1-1; possible D gene TRBD1, 6 bases. V shed 4 bases and J shed 1 base, with 11 bases lying between them. Germline V lookup: CDR1 SGHRS, CDR2 YFSETQ. CDR3 size: 14 residues. In DNA, the CDR3 is TGCGCCAGCAGCCCCGGACAGAAGAACACTGAAGCTTTCTTT. Its protein product is CASSPGQKNTEAFF.

The J gene is TRBJ1-5, the V gene TRBV9; no clear D. V was pared by 0 bases and J by 4 bases, with 8 bases between. Germline CDR1 reads SGDLS; CDR2 reads YYNGEE. The length of the CDR3 is 14 residues. The CDR3 region is CASSVGPDNQPQHF. CDR3 nucleotide sequence: TGTGCCAGCAGCGTAGGACCCGATAATCAGCCCCAGCATTTT. Full variable domain (remainder filled in from reference TRBV9 and TRBJ1-5): DSGVTQTPKHLITATGQRVTLRCSPRSGDLSVYWYQQSLDQGLQFLIQYYNGEERAKGNILERFSAQQFPDLHSELNLSSLELGDSALYFCASSVGPDNQPQHFGDGTRLSIL.

This clone was seen only a few times. The chain is built from TRBV5-1 and TRBJ2-2; D could derive from TRBD1 or TRBD2 (5 bases each). The CDR3 totals 15 residues. V lost 5 bases to trimming and J lost 3 bases, with 14 bases between them. The germline V gene has CDR1 SGHRS and CDR2 YFSETQ. Here the CDR3 DNA reads TGCGCCAGCAGTAGAGGGACGTCGGACACCGGGGAGCTGTTTTTT. Translated: CASSRGTSDTGELFF.

This rearrangement joins TRBV29-1 to TRBJ2-7; TRBD2 matches 13 bases. V dropped 4 bases and J dropped 6; count of bases not matched to a gene: 3. The CDR3 is made up of 13 amino acids. Germline values: CDR1 SQVTM, CDR2 ANQGSEA. The CDR3 spells CSVGLAGGSEQYF. CDR3 in DNA: TGCAGCGTTGGACTAGCGGGAGGTAGCGAGCAGTACTTC.

The genes are TRBV19 and TRBJ1-1; 8 nucleotides line up with TRBD1. After removal of 4 bases from V and 6 bases from J, the junction contained 7 bases not matched to a gene. Germline V gene data show CDR1 as LNHDA and CDR2 as SQIVND (reference sequence). The CDR3 has 14 residues. CDR3 in amino acids: CASSTRQGSPEAFF. The CDR3 bases are TGTGCCAGTAGTACCCGACAGGGGAGTCCTGAAGCTTTCTTT.

This sequence joins TRBV7-9 and TRBJ2-7; no clear D gene. Germline V gene lookup returns CDR1 SEHNR and CDR2 FQNEAQ (reference sequence). The CDR3 contains 16 residues. Trimming shortened V by 4 bases and J by 2 bases, and 18 bases separated the two germline ends. CDR3 sequence: CASSYSGLPTAYEQYF. As DNA, the CDR3 is TGTGCCAGCAGCTACTCTGGGCTTCCTACGGCCTACGAGCAGTACTTC. Supplemented by reference TRBV7-9 and TRBJ2-7, the full variable domain reads DTGVSQNPRHKITKRGQNVTFRCDPISEHNRLYWYRQTLGQGPEFLTYFQNEAQLEKSRLLSDRFSAERPKGSFSTLEIQRTEQGDSAMYLCASSYSGLPTAYEQYFGPGTRLTVT.

DNA for the CDR3: TGTGCCAGCTCACCAGGGAACACCGGGGAGCTGTTTTTT. Amino acid sequence: CASSPGNTGELFF. The rearrangement uses TRBV18 and TRBJ2-2; D remains ambiguous. The germline CDR1 and CDR2 sequences are KGHSH and LQKENI. Trimming pared 2 bases from V and 1 base from J, leaving 2 bases between. This CDR3 is built from 13 residues.

The chain employs TRBV27 and TRBJ1-2; the D is unclear. Germline CDR1 and CDR2: MNHEY and SMNVEV (reference sequence). The CDR3 runs to 14 residues. V lost 4 bases and J 1 base, leaving 10 bases between the germline ends. The CDR3 coding sequence is TGTGCCAGCAGTTCTGCACAGAGTAACTATGGCTACACCTTC. Protein product: CASSSAQSNYGYTF.

The count of this clone is one. The chain recombines TRBV7-9 with TRBJ2-2; 7 nucleotides line up with TRBD1. The CDR3 runs to 14 residues. Germline V gene lookup returns CDR1 SEHNR and CDR2 FQNEAQ (reference sequence). V shed 7 bases, J shed 0 bases, and the junction held 2 bases outside the gene matches. CDR3 amino acids: CASKGTANTGELFF. As DNA, the CDR3 is TGTGCCAGCAAGGGGACAGCGAACACCGGGGAGCTGTTTTTT.

The chain carries TRBV19 and TRBJ2-2; 10 bases agree with TRBD1. The junction had 9 bases not matched to a gene; V was cut back by 5 bases and J by 6 bases. This CDR3 region has 16 residues. Germline values: CDR1 LNHDA, CDR2 SQIVND (reference sequence). DNA of the CDR3: TGTGCCAGTAGTGCCCAGACAGGGGGCAATGCCGGGGAGCTGTTTTTT. Amino acid sequence: CASSAQTGGNAGELFF.

This clone was found once. The chain combines TRBV19 with TRBJ1-1; D is unresolved. From germline, CDR1 is LNHDA and CDR2 SQIVND (reference sequence). V was trimmed by 7 bases and J by 1 base, leaving 10 bases between them. The CDR3 is 13 amino acids. CDR3 sequence: CASTPRQNTEAFF. The CDR3 DNA sequence: TGTGCCAGTACCCCCCGACAGAACACTGAAGCTTTCTTT.

The chain carries TRBV2 and TRBJ1-2; D is possibly TRBD1 (6 bases). V gave up 2 bases and J gave up 4 bases, with 14 bases separating them. Germline V gene sequence: CDR1 SNHLY, CDR2 FYNNEI. CDR3 length equals 15 residues. The DNA for the CDR3 is TGTGCCAGCAGTGAACTGATGGGACACTTCTATGGCTACACCTTC. Translated, it gives CASSELMGHFYGYTF.

V is TRBV30 and J is TRBJ2-4, with D uncertain. The CDR3 is made up of 15 amino acids. Trimming shortened V by 2 bases and J by 0 bases, and 11 bases separated the two germline ends. CDR1 GTSNPN and CDR2 SVGIG come from the germline V gene (reference sequence). This CDR3 reads CAWSTGVLAKNIQYF. CDR3 in DNA: TGTGCCTGGAGTACGGGTGTCTTAGCCAAAAACATTCAGTACTTC.

J is TRBJ1-5 and V is TRBV2, with 9 bases lining up with TRBD1. From germline, CDR1 is SNHLY and CDR2 FYNNEI. The CDR3 sequence is 14 residues long. The V gene end was trimmed by 5 bases and the J gene end by 4 bases; junction bases not matched to a gene: 3. This chain's CDR3 is CASSPGTGNQPQHF. CDR3 nucleotide sequence: TGTGCCAGCAGTCCCGGGACAGGGAATCAGCCCCAGCATTTT.